Below, 18 T cell receptor beta chains from the same sample are listed, as sequenced in a study of blood T cell repertoires in COVID-19. Data came from immunoSEQ multiplex PCR; TCRdb stores just in-frame clones and leaves some out. There are over 200,000 clones in the sample; about nine tenths occur only once, and 3% to 3.5% lies in the top ten. The sequenced material came from PBMCs or T cells enriched from blood (not recorded which). Every receptor here comes from a woman aged 45 to 65 in a cohort exposed to, infected with or recovered from COVID-19 (not recorded which).

The rearrangement links TRBV7-2 to TRBJ2-7, with 10 bases identical to TRBD1. CDR3 length: 14 residues. The germline V gene encodes CDR1 SGHTA and CDR2 FQGNSA. J was trimmed by 5 bases and V by 3 bases; bases with no gene match: 4. The CDR3: CASSLGQGNNEQYF. CDR3 DNA: TGTGCCAGCAGCTTGGGACAGGGGAATAACGAGCAGTACTTC.

This clone appeared once. The chain employs TRBV7-6 and TRBJ1-4, with 10 bases fitting TRBD1. Germline lookup yields CDR1 SGHVS and CDR2 FNYEAQ. This CDR3 is 18 amino acids long. The V segment lost 5 bases and the J segment 2 bases; nucleotides outside the gene matches: 11. CDR3 protein: CASSLRLGTGDTNEKLFF. The CDR3 bases are TGTGCCAGCAGCCTGCGCCTAGGGACAGGGGATACTAATGAAAAACTGTTTTTT.

This clone was detected only a few times. The V call is TRBV18, the J call TRBJ2-7, with 8 bases fitting TRBD1. CDR1 and CDR2 (germline): KGHSH, LQKENI. V lost 3 bases to trimming and J lost 1 base; unmatched junction nucleotides: 8. This CDR3 region has 16 residues. CDR3: CASSPAPGQESYEQYF. In DNA form, the CDR3 reads TGTGCCAGCTCACCGGCCCCGGGACAGGAGTCCTACGAGCAGTACTTC.

The chain combines TRBV18 with TRBJ1-5, with D possibly matching TRBD1 (6 bases). The V and J ends lost 4 bases and 0 bases respectively, with 10 bases between them. Germline V CDR1 and CDR2: KGHSH, LQKENI. This CDR3 is 15 amino acids long. Here the CDR3 DNA reads TGTGCCAGCTCACTGGGACACAATAGCAATCAGCCCCAGCATTTT. It codes for CASSLGHNSNQPQHF.

This chain links TRBV19 with TRBJ1-5, with TRBD1 matching 7 bases. The V segment lost 4 bases and the J segment 0 bases; nucleotides outside the gene matches: 3. There are 15 residues in the CDR3. Germline CDR1 and CDR2: LNHDA and SQIVND (reference sequence). The CDR3 region is CASSKGQYSNQPQHF. The DNA for the CDR3 is TGTGCCAGTAGTAAGGGACAGTATAGCAATCAGCCCCAGCATTTT.

CDR3 bases: TGTGCCAGCAGTGAAAGAGGGGGGGGTGCAGCTTTCTTT. Its translation is CASSERGGGAAFF. The chain couples TRBV6-1 to TRBJ1-1, with D possibly TRBD1 on 6 matching bases. CDR1 and CDR2 from the germline V gene are MNHNS and SASEGT. The CDR3 runs to 13 residues. Trimming pared 2 bases from V and 10 bases from J, leaving 14 bases between.

The chain employs TRBV7-3 and TRBJ1-1, with D perhaps matching TRBD1 (5 bases). Trimming cost V 9 bases and J 1 base, with 12 bases left between them. Germline CDR1 and CDR2: SGHTA and FQGTGA. The CDR3 is 13 amino acids. The CDR3 coding sequence is TGTGCCAGTTCCCGCCAGGGGAACACTGAAGCTTTCTTT. This translates into CASSRQGNTEAFF.

This clone has a single count. The V and J genes are TRBV6-4 and TRBJ1-1; weak D call: TRBD1 (6 bases). Per germline, CDR1 MRHNA and CDR2 SNTAGT. The CDR3 spans 18 residues. V was clipped by 0 bases and J by 3 bases, with 20 bases between them. The CDR3 spells CASSDSEKQGSLDTEAFF. The CDR3 nucleotides read TGTGCCAGCAGTGACTCAGAGAAACAGGGCTCTCTGGACACTGAAGCTTTCTTT.

This chain uses TRBV5-1 with TRBJ2-5, with D possibly matching TRBD1 (6 bases). Looked up from germline, CDR1 is SGHRS and CDR2 is YFSETQ. V shed 2 bases and J shed 2 bases, with 10 bases lying between them. The CDR3 runs to 14 residues. Written as DNA, the CDR3 is TGCGCCAGCAGCTTCCAACAGGGACAAGAGACCCAGTACTTC. Translating gives CASSFQQGQETQYF.

The chain has TRBV28 and TRBJ1-1; no reliable D call. This CDR3 is built from 15 residues. The germline CDR1 and CDR2 sequences are MDHEN and SYDVKM. The V and J ends lost 4 bases and 1 base respectively, with 13 bases between them. For the CDR3, the DNA is TGTGCCAGCAGTTCCGGAGCAGTCCAGAACACTGAAGCTTTCTTT. The encoded protein is CASSSGAVQNTEAFF.

This sequence joins TRBV19 and TRBJ1-5; 9 nucleotides align to TRBD1. The germline V gene has CDR1 LNHDA and CDR2 SQIVND (reference sequence). V lost 2 bases and J lost 5; bases outside the gene matches: 1. The CDR3 runs to 14 residues. The DNA of the CDR3 is TGTGCCAGTAGTATATGGACAGGGGATCAGCCCCAGCATTTT. This translates into CASSIWTGDQPQHF.

CDR3 DNA sequence: TGTGCCAGCAGTTTCCCACAGGCTCACAGAAACGAGCAGTACTTC. It yields the protein CASSFPQAHRNEQYF. The rearrangement joins TRBV6-2 or TRBV6-3 to TRBJ2-7; D is perhaps TRBD1 (5 bases). Trimming removed 4 bases at V and 5 bases at J, with 18 bases between. The germline V gene encodes CDR1 MNHEY and CDR2 SVGEGT. This CDR3 contains 15 residues.

V is TRBV6-4 and J is TRBJ1-2; the D is unclear. Trimming removed 3 bases at V and 3 bases at J, with 5 bases between. The length of the CDR3 is 12 residues. The germline V gene encodes CDR1 MRHNA and CDR2 SNTAGT. The CDR3 is CASSDGDYGYTF. The CDR3 DNA reads TGTGCCAGCAGTGATGGAGACTATGGCTACACCTTC.

This chain links TRBV29-1 with TRBJ1-2, with D unclear. Germline lookup yields CDR1 SQVTM and CDR2 ANQGSEA. Trimming removed 4 bases at V and 1 base at J, with 10 bases between. The CDR3 loop spans 13 amino acids. In DNA, the CDR3 is TGCAGCGTTGCCCCCGGGGATAACTATGGCTACACCTTC. Protein sequence: CSVAPGDNYGYTF.

This clone was found once. The CDR3 nucleotides are TGTGCCAGCAGCTTGCGGACAGAGACCTACGAGCAGTACTTC. Amino acid sequence: CASSLRTETYEQYF. The chain uses TRBV11-3 and TRBJ2-7; weak D call: TRBD1 (6 bases). Per the germline V gene, CDR1 is SGHNT and CDR2 is YENEEA. The CDR3 consists of 14 residues. Trimming shortened V by 3 bases and J by 2 bases, and 11 bases separated the two germline ends.

CDR3 DNA: TGTGCCAGCAGTTACACGACTAGTTCCGGGGAGCTGTTTTTT. It translates to CASSYTTSSGELFF. V gene TRBV6-2 or TRBV6-3 combines with J gene TRBJ2-2, with a tentative D call TRBD2 (6 bases). V lost 2 bases and J lost 6, with 10 bases in between. CDR1 is MNHEY and CDR2 is SVGEGT in the germline V gene. This CDR3 region has 14 residues.

This chain uses TRBV29-1 with TRBJ2-3; D gene ambiguous. There are 11 residues in the CDR3. The germline V gene encodes CDR1 SQVTM and CDR2 ANQGSEA. The V end was cut by 7 bases, the J end by 3 bases, with 8 bases between. CDR3 sequence (DNA): TGCAGCGGAGCCTTTACAGATACGCAGTATTTT. Translated, it gives CSGAFTDTQYF.

The genes are TRBV6-2 or TRBV6-3 and TRBJ2-7, with D possibly matching TRBD2 (6 bases). Germline-derived CDR1 and CDR2 are MNHEY and SVGEGT. CDR3 length equals 14 residues. Trimming left V 3 bases short and J 2 bases short, with 11 bases between. The CDR3: CASSYLARTYEQYF. The CDR3 nucleotides read TGTGCCAGCAGTTATCTAGCGCGAACCTACGAGCAGTACTTC.